This T cell receptor beta chain was profiled in a study of shared clonotypes between healthy human individuals. Whole-study results and caveats: Generally, naive subsets came out with larger estimated richness than memory subsets. Generation probability values for non-shared clonotypes were lower than those for clonotypes shared by all four donors.

Concerning this clone: Its matching antigen is unknown.

Produced via immunoSEQ multiplex PCR; TCRdb's table is partial and in-frame only. The sample shows some 2,100,000 clones, about 92% of them seen only once. The naive CD8 population came from CD45RO-negative cells selected for CCR7, without terminally differentiated effector memory CD45RA+ cells. The length of the CDR3 is 12 residues. Trimming cost V 2 bases and J 6 bases, with 7 bases left between them. Germline V gives CDR1 SEHNR, CDR2 FQNEAQ (reference sequence). The sequenced sample was naive CD8+ T cells from PBMCs. This chain connects TRBV7-9 to TRBJ1-1, with no clear D. The receptor comes from a man younger than 30 in good health. Some clones in this sample may be carry-over from other donors' samples. The CDR3 protein is CASSLNSPEAFF. CDR3 DNA: TGTGCCAGCAGCTTAAATTCCCCTGAAGCTTTCTTT.